This T cell receptor beta chain was found in a study of OX40 agonist ivuxolimab in advanced cancers. This CDR3 is 14 amino acids long. Sequencing was performed with immunoSEQ multiplex PCR; in TCRdb, only in-frame clones are kept and a portion is missing. The sample holds about 79,000 clones; 86% are singletons and the top ten take roughly 0.9%. Sequenced here: CD4+ or CD8+ T cells sorted from blood, sampled in a trial of the OX40 agonist ivuxolimab. The TCR originated in an adult with an advanced solid tumor such as melanoma, head and neck, liver or kidney cancer. The rearrangement joins TRBV21-1 to TRBJ1-1; whether TRBD1, the table's D call, matches the DNA was not checked. TRBV21-1 is deemed a pseudogene. The CDR3 sequence is CASSTRLVGPEAFF. Written as DNA, the CDR3 is TGTGCCAGCAGCACCCGGTTGGTGGGGCCGGAAGCTTTCTTT.